This T cell receptor beta chain was recovered during a study of T cell responses to AZD1222 COVID-19 vaccine. Libraries were prepared by immunoSEQ multiplex PCR; TCRdb keeps only in-frame clonotypes and omits some of them. The sample shows around 140,000 clones, roughly nine tenths of them seen only once. The CDR3 contains 15 residues. The junction had 4 bases not matched to a gene; V was cut back by 2 bases and J by 5 bases. CDR1 MGHRA and CDR2 YSYEKL come from the germline V gene. The sequencing used peripheral blood, collected on day 0 of AZD1222 vaccination. This clonotype was obtained from an adult in good health. The rearrangement links TRBV4-1 to TRBJ2-1; 9 positions agree with TRBD2. The CDR3 spells CASSQNRLADNEQFF. As DNA, the CDR3 is TGCGCCAGCAGCCAAAACCGACTAGCGGACAATGAGCAGTTCTTC.